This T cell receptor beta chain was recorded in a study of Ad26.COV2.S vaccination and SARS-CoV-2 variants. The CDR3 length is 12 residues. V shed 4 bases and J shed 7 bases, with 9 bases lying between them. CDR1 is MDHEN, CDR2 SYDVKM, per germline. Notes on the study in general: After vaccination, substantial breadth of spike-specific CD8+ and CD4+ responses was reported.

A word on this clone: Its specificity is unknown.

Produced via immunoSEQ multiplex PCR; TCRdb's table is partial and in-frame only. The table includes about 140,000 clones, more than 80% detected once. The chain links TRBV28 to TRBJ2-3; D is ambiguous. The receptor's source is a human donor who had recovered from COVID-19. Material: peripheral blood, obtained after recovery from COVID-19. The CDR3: CASSSTRNTQYF. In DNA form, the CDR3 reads TGTGCCAGCAGTTCGACACGGAATACGCAGTATTTT.